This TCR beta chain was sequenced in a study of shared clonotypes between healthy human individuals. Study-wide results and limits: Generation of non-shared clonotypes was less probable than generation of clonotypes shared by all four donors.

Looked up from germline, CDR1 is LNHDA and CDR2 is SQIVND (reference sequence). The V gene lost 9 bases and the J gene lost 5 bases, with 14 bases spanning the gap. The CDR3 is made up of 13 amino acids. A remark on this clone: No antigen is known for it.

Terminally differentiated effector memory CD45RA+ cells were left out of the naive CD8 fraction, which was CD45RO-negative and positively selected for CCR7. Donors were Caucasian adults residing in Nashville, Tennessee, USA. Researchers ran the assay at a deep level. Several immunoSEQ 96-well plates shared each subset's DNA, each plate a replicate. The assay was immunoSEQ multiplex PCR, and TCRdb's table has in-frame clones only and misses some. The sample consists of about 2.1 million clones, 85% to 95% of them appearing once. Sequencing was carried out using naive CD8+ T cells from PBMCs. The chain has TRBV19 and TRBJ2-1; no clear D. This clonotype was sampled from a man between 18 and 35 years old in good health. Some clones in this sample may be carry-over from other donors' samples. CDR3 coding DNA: TGTGCCAGCCTTGATACGGTCGACAATGAGCAGTTCTTC. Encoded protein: CASLDTVDNEQFF. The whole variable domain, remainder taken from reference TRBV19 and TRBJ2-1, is DGGITQSPKYLFRKEGQNVTLSCEQNLNHDAMYWYRQDPGQGLRLIYYSQIVNDFQKGDIAEGYSVSREKKESFPLTVTSAQKNPTAFYLCASLDTVDNEQFFGPGTRLTVL.